The clone carrying this T cell receptor beta chain was picked up a small number of times. The antigen is not known. These data come from a study of T cells after yellow fever vaccination. Study-level findings and limits: Researchers noted that a small share of clonotypes showed up in both CD4 and CD8 compartments.

TCRdb used MiXCR to reprocess the 5' RACE reads, holding one entry per CDR3 protein. The sample comprises 350,000 or so distinct CDR3 sequences, roughly 8.6% of which are singletons, and approximately 16% rests with the top ten. The sample in question was PBMCs, obtained approximately 40 days after the first yellow fever vaccination. The receptor was derived from a man aged 18 to 29 who received the YFV17D yellow fever vaccine.

The CDR3 loop reads CASSQRGGQPQHF. DNA for the CDR3: TGCGCCAGCAGCCAGAGGGGTGGTCAGCCCCAGCATTTT. The chain joins TRBV4-3 to TRBJ1-5; weak D call: TRBD1 (5 bases). Looked up from germline, CDR1 is LGHNA and CDR2 is YSLEER. The CDR3 covers 13 residues. Trimming left V 3 bases short and J 6 bases short, with 9 bases between.